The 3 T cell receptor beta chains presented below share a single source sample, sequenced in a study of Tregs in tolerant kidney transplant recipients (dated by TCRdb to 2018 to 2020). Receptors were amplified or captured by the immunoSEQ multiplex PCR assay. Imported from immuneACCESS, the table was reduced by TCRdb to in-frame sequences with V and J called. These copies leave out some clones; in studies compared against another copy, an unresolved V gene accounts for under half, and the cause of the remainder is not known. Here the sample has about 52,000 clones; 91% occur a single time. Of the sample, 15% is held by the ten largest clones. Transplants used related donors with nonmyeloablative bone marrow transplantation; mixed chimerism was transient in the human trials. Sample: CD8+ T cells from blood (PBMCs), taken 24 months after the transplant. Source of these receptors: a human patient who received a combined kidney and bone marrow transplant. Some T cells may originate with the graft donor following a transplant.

The DNA of the CDR3 is TGTGCCAGCAGGCGGGGGGCGGGCTCGGATGAAAAACTGTTTTTT. This translates into CASRRGAGSDEKLFF. J is TRBJ1-4 and V is TRBV2; the D gene is possibly TRBD1 (6 bases). Trimming took 6 bases from V and 6 from J, leaving 17 bases between them. Germline V gene lookup returns CDR1 SNHLY and CDR2 FYNNEI. The CDR3 runs to 15 residues.

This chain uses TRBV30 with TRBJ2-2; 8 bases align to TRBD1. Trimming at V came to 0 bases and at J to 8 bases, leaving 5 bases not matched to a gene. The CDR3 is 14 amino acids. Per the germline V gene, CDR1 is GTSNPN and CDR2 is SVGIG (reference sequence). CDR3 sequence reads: CAWSVLDRVGELFF. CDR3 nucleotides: TGTGCCTGGAGTGTACTGGACAGGGTAGGGGAGCTGTTTTTT.

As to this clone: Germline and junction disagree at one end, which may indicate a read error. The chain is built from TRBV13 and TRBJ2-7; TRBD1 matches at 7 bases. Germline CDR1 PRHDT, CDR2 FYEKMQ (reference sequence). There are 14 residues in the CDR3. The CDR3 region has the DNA TGTGCCAGCAGCCTAGGGGGCCGAAACTACGAGCAGTACTTC. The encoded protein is CASSLGGRNYEQYF.